This TCR beta chain was documented in a study of T cell repertoires in cytomegalovirus infection. This clonotype was counted ten times or more. Its matching antigen is unknown. Each CDR3 protein is one row after TCRdb ran MiXCR on the reads. Of around 750,000 distinct CDR3 sequences in the sample, roughly 33% were seen once. The CDR3 consists of 14 residues. V dropped 1 base and J dropped 5 bases, with 9 bases sitting between them. Germline values: CDR1 SEHNR, CDR2 FQNEAQ (reference sequence). Overall study results and limits: Ex vivo, HLA-C-restricted CMV-specific TCR beta clonotypes prevailed over the rest of the response. CMV carriers with the relevant HLA were identified by cumulative public TCR beta family frequency.

The sequences come from cultured CD8+ T cells from PBMCs, collected from culture after CMV antigen stimulation. The rearrangement uses TRBV7-9 and TRBJ2-1; D call uncertain. The receptor's source is a human donor in good health (CMV status not recorded). Some clones in this sample may be carry-over from other donors' samples. CDR3 sequence (DNA): TGTGCCAGCAGCTTAGTTAGGGTCCACAATGAGCAGTTCTTC. Amino acids: CASSLVRVHNEQFF.